This record looks at one TCR beta chain sequence and its context. Its antigen remains unknown. This sample stems from a study of regulatory dendritic cells for organ transplantation. Some clones are missing from TCRdb's copy, which holds only in-frame ones; the method was immunoSEQ multiplex PCR. Seen here are under 45,000 clones, 85% to 90% observed once, and the top ten hold 0.05% to 0.07%. CDR1 is MDHEN, CDR2 SYDVKM, per germline. The germline V and J ends were trimmed by 5 bases and 5 bases, with 15 bases remaining between them. The CDR3 contains 14 residues. General study results and limits: Mature dendritic cells appeared to drive more memory CD8+ clonal expansion than regulatory ones. Memory T cells were less diverse than naive, with memory CD8+ most oligoclonal.

Naive CD45RA+ and memory CD45RO+ CD4+ or CD8+ T cells were FACS-sorted. This chain uses TRBV28 with TRBJ1-1; no clear D gene. This clonotype originated in a human donor in good health. What was sequenced was naive CD4+ T cells from blood. Subset defined: CD45RA+ naive T cells. CDR3 residues: CASSSGAGPTEAFF. The CDR3 DNA reads as TGTGCCAGCAGTAGCGGCGCAGGCCCGACTGAAGCTTTCTTT. The full variable domain, its missing parts supplied by reference TRBV28 and TRBJ1-1, is DVKVTQSSRYLVKRTGEKVFLECVQDMDHENMFWYRQDPGLGLRLIYFSYDVKMKEKGDIPEGYSVSREKKERFSLILESASTNQTSMYLCASSSGAGPTEAFFGQGTRLTVV.